Below, 27 T cell receptor beta chains from the same sample are listed, as sequenced in a study of blood T cell repertoires in COVID-19. Produced via immunoSEQ multiplex PCR; TCRdb's table is partial and in-frame only. This table has more than 300,000 clones, 70% to 90% appearing once. The sample comprised PBMCs or T cells enriched from blood (not recorded which). These receptors were collected from a woman aged 25-40 years who had recovered from COVID-19.

J is TRBJ1-2 and V is TRBV9; D gene uncertain. This CDR3 comprises 14 residues. The ends were cut back, 3 bases at V and 12 bases at J, with 21 bases in the middle. CDR1 and CDR2 from the germline V gene are SGDLS and YYNGEE. CDR3 in DNA: TGTGCCAGCAGCGCAGCCGACGCGGCGGTTGAGCACACCTTC. Translation: CASSAADAAVEHTF.

The chain uses TRBV15 and TRBJ1-1; 8 nucleotides line up with TRBD1. Germline V gene data show CDR1 as LNHNV and CDR2 as YYDKDF (reference sequence). This CDR3 contains 15 residues. V shed 1 base and J 3 bases; nucleotides not matched to a gene: 4. CDR3 residues: CATSRGGQGDTEAFF. CDR3 coding DNA: TGTGCCACCAGCAGAGGAGGACAGGGAGACACTGAAGCTTTCTTT.

J is TRBJ1-4 and V is TRBV5-5, with D uncertain. This CDR3 has 14 residues. Trimming took 4 bases from V and 0 from J, leaving 7 bases between them. From germline, CDR1 is SGHKS and CDR2 YYEKEE (reference sequence). CDR3 DNA: TGTGCCAGCAGCGAGGGAACAACTAATGAAAAACTGTTTTTT. Its protein is CASSEGTTNEKLFF.

In regard to this clone: One end of the junction is discordant with germline, which a read error may explain. V is TRBV7-7 and J is TRBJ2-1; 9 nucleotides line up with TRBD2. From germline, CDR1 is SSHAT and CDR2 FNYEAQ (reference sequence). The CDR3 spans 15 residues. The CDR3 reads CASSSSGGLNNEQFF. The DNA of the CDR3 is TGTGCTAGCAGCTCAAGCGGGGGGCTAAACAATGAGCAGTTCTTC. Full variable domain (rest looked up from reference TRBV7-7 and TRBJ2-1): GAGVSQSPRYKVTKRGQDVTLRCDPISSHATLYWYQQALGQGPEFLTYFNYEAQPDKSGLPSDRFSAERPEGSISTLTIQRTEQRDSAMYRCASSSSGGLNNEQFFGPGTRLTVL.

The chain recombines TRBV6-6 with TRBJ1-6; 11 positions match TRBD1. The CDR3 runs to 16 residues. CDR1 MNHNY and CDR2 SVGAGI come from the germline V gene (reference sequence). V lost 5 bases to trimming and J lost 11 bases; unmatched junction nucleotides: 11. The CDR3 coding sequence is TGTGCCAGCAGTCTACAACGGACAGGGGGCGCGGCACCCCTCCACTTT. This codes for CASSLQRTGGAAPLHF.

The V call is TRBV5-1, the J call TRBJ1-1; D gene uncertain. This CDR3 has 14 residues. Germline CDR1 reads SGHRS; CDR2 reads YFSETQ. Trimming took off 3 bases at V and 7 bases at J, with 16 bases between the two ends. In nucleotides, the CDR3 is TGCGCCAGCAGCTGGGGAGGGAACTTAATTGAAGCTTTCTTT. Its translation: CASSWGGNLIEAFF.

The CDR3 DNA is TGTGCCAGCAGCCTGGCCGGTCGGGAGGATCAGCCCCAGCATTTT. Translating it yields CASSLAGREDQPQHF. V is TRBV5-6 and J is TRBJ1-5; no clear D. From germline, CDR1 is SGHDT and CDR2 YYEEEE. V lost 4 bases and J lost 5, with 16 bases in between. The CDR3 covers 15 residues.

The CDR3 DNA sequence: TGTGCCAGTAGCCTAGAACTGAGCACAGATACGCAGTATTTT. It specifies CASSLELSTDTQYF. The rearrangement uses TRBV19 and TRBJ2-3; D remains ambiguous. CDR3 size: 14 residues. With 6 bases removed from V and 0 bases from J, the gap between germline ends came to 10 bases. Germline CDR1 LNHDA, CDR2 SQIVND (reference sequence). Filled out from reference TRBV19 and TRBJ2-3, the complete variable domain reads DGGITQSPKYLFRKEGQNVTLSCEQNLNHDAMYWYRQDPGQGLRLIYYSQIVNDFQKGDIAEGYSVSREKKESFPLTVTSAQKNPTAFYLCASSLELSTDTQYFGPGTRLTVL.

J is TRBJ1-1 and V is TRBV11-3; maybe TRBD1 (5 bases). Germline V gene sequence: CDR1 SGHNT, CDR2 YENEEA. The CDR3 has 13 residues. The V gene lost 3 bases and the J gene lost 4 bases, with 9 bases spanning the gap. CDR3 region: CASSFGGGTEAFF. The CDR3 coding sequence is TGTGCCAGCAGCTTCGGGGGAGGCACTGAAGCTTTCTTT.

The rearrangement joins TRBV5-1 to TRBJ1-4; D remains ambiguous. The CDR3 is 14 residues long. V lost 0 bases and J lost 5, with 8 bases in between. Per the germline V gene, CDR1 is SGHRS and CDR2 is YFSETQ. CDR3 protein: CASSLDSTNEKLFF. The CDR3 DNA follows: TGCGCCAGCAGCTTGGACAGTACCAATGAAAAACTGTTTTTT.

The chain has TRBV3-1 (or the pseudogene TRBV3-2) and TRBJ1-6, with TRBD1 matching 7 bases. The CDR3 is made up of 14 amino acids. Looked up from germline, CDR1 is LGHDT and CDR2 is YNNKEL (reference sequence). The J segment lost 4 bases and the V segment lost 4 bases, leaving 1 base of the junction unmatched. This chain's CDR3 is CASSLQGYNSPLHF. The CDR3 DNA sequence: TGTGCCAGCAGCCTACAGGGGTATAATTCACCCCTCCACTTT.

V is TRBV2 and J is TRBJ1-3, with D unclear. V gave up 7 bases and J gave up 4 bases, with 20 bases separating them. Germline assignment: CDR1 SNHLY and CDR2 FYNNEI. CDR3 length: 16 residues. The CDR3 DNA reads TGTGCCAGCACCGAGGGTTCTCGGGTTCGGGGAAACACCATATATTTT. This encodes CASTEGSRVRGNTIYF. The full variable domain, in which reference TRBV2 and TRBJ1-3 provide the parts outside the CDR3, is EPEVTQTPSHQVTQMGQEVILRCVPISNHLYFYWYRQILGQKVEFLVSFYNNEISEKSEIFDDQFSVERPDGSNFTLKIRSTKLEDSAMYFCASTEGSRVRGNTIYFGEGSWLTVV.

The genes are TRBV4-1 and TRBJ1-5, with a possible D match to TRBD1 (5 bases). CDR1 is MGHRA and CDR2 is YSYEKL in the germline V gene. Trimming stripped 3 bases from V and 0 bases from J, with 9 bases between. This CDR3 comprises 15 residues. The CDR3 reads CASSQTEYSNQPQHF. CDR3 sequence (DNA): TGCGCCAGCAGCCAGACAGAGTATAGCAATCAGCCCCAGCATTTT.

The chain employs TRBV10-3 and TRBJ2-3, with 8 bases identical to TRBD2. V was clipped by 10 bases and J by 1 base; unmatched bases: 16. The CDR3 length is 17 residues. Germline V gene data show CDR1 as ENHRY and CDR2 as SYGVKD. This CDR3 is CATAPPKGSGGTDTQYF. CDR3 DNA: TGTGCCACAGCCCCCCCCAAGGGTAGCGGGGGCACAGATACGCAGTATTTT.

As concerns this clone: Other DNA sequences in the sample encode the same CDR3. J is TRBJ1-2 and V is TRBV19; D gene ambiguous. This CDR3 region has 12 residues. V was trimmed by 5 bases and J by 2 bases, leaving 6 bases between them. Germline V CDR1 and CDR2: LNHDA, SQIVND (reference sequence). The CDR3 DNA reads TGTGCCAGTAGTCAGGTCAACTATGGCTACACCTTC. Translation: CASSQVNYGYTF.

Notes on this clone: Other DNA variants within this sample encode the same CDR3. The chain links TRBV9 to TRBJ2-2; 11 positions agree with TRBD1. The CDR3 runs 16 residues. Trimming took 2 bases from V and 2 from J; bases not matched to a gene: 2. Germline assignment: CDR1 SGDLS and CDR2 YYNGEE. The CDR3 sequence: CASSVGQGANTGELFF. In DNA form, the CDR3 reads TGTGCCAGCAGCGTTGGACAGGGGGCCAACACCGGGGAGCTGTTTTTT.

This clone was observed a single time. The gene calls are TRBV7-2 and TRBJ1-1; D may be TRBD1 (5 bases). CDR3 length: 14 amino acids. Germline CDR1 SGHTA, CDR2 FQGNSA. The germline V and J ends were trimmed by 4 bases and 9 bases, with 18 bases remaining between them. As DNA, the CDR3 is TGTGCCAGCAGCTCCTCCTCCTTGACAGTTAAAGCTTTCTTT. This sequence encodes CASSSSSLTVKAFF. The variable domain in full, completed from reference TRBV7-2 and TRBJ1-1, reads GAGVSQSPSNKVTEKGKDVELRCDPISGHTALYWYRQSLGQGLEFLIYFQGNSAPDKSGLPSDRFSAERTGGSVSTLTIQRTQQEDSAVYLCASSSSSLTVKAFFGQGTRLTVV.

V usage is TRBV20-1 and J usage is TRBJ1-1, with 8 positions matching TRBD1. CDR1 and CDR2 from the germline V gene are DFQATT and SNEGSKA (reference sequence). Unmatched junction bases numbered 10, after V lost 3 bases and J lost 4 bases. This CDR3 comprises 15 residues. This CDR3 is CSASSAGGVGTEAFF. The CDR3 DNA is TGCAGTGCTAGTAGTGCAGGGGGCGTCGGCACTGAAGCTTTCTTT.

About this clone: Within the sample, other DNA sequences also encode this same CDR3. The gene calls are TRBV6-5 and TRBJ1-2, with a tentative D call TRBD1 (6 bases). The V end was cut by 0 bases, the J end by 8 bases, with 10 bases between. Germline CDR1 and CDR2: MNHEY and SVGAGI. CDR3 length: 13 amino acids. This CDR3 is CASSYSPGGGYTF. The CDR3 bases are TGTGCCAGCAGTTACTCGCCGGGGGGCGGCTACACCTTC.

The J gene is TRBJ2-5, the V gene TRBV7-9; 7 positions match TRBD2. With V trimmed by 5 bases and J by 3 bases, 15 bases remained unmatched. Germline V CDR1 and CDR2: SEHNR, FQNEAQ (reference sequence). CDR3 length equals 17 residues. CDR3 DNA sequence: TGTGCCAGCAGCCCTTGGGGAGGGGCACGTAGAAAAGAGACCCAGTACTTC. Translating gives CASSPWGGARRKETQYF.

This chain uses TRBV11-2 with TRBJ2-7; D is unresolved. Germline lookup yields CDR1 SGHAT and CDR2 FQNNGV. Trimming took 4 bases from V and 7 from J, leaving 8 bases between them. The CDR3 spans 11 residues. CDR3 coding DNA: TGTGCCAGCAGCTCCTCCCGGGAGCAGTACTTC. Protein sequence: CASSSSREQYF. Full variable domain (missing parts from reference TRBV11-2 and TRBJ2-7): EAGVAQSPRYKIIEKRQSVAFWCNPISGHATLYWYQQILGQGPKLLIQFQNNGVVDDSQLPKDRFSAERLKGVDSTLKIQPAKLEDSAVYLCASSSSREQYFGPGTRLTVT.

Points on this clone: The sample holds other DNA sequences that translate to the same CDR3. The gene calls are TRBV5-1 and TRBJ2-7; TRBD1 agrees at 10 bases. The length of the CDR3 is 15 residues. The germline V gene has CDR1 SGHRS and CDR2 YFSETQ. The ends lost 0 bases at V and 2 bases at J; junction bases unmatched: 2. CDR3 DNA: TGCGCCAGCAGCTTGGCTGGGACAGGGGCCTACGAGCAGTACTTC. Translated, it gives CASSLAGTGAYEQYF.

This chain uses TRBV7-3 with TRBJ1-2, with 7 bases aligning to TRBD1. The CDR3 is 14 residues long. The V and J ends lost 5 bases and 2 bases, in that order; junction bases with no gene match: 5. Germline V gene lookup returns CDR1 SGHTA and CDR2 FQGTGA. DNA for the CDR3: TGTGCCAGCAGCAAAGAGGGGGCCAACTATGGCTACACCTTC. It codes for CASSKEGANYGYTF.

The genes are TRBV5-1 and TRBJ1-2, with 7 bases lining up with TRBD1. This CDR3 region has 17 residues. J gave up 0 bases and V 3 bases, and 11 bases lay outside the gene matches. The germline V gene has CDR1 SGHRS and CDR2 YFSETQ. DNA for the CDR3: TGCGCCAGCAGCTGGGGCTCGGGACAGAAGTCTAACTATGGCTACACCTTC. Translating it yields CASSWGSGQKSNYGYTF. The whole variable domain, remainder taken from reference TRBV5-1 and TRBJ1-2, is KAGVTQTPRYLIKTRGQQVTLSCSPISGHRSVSWYQQTPGQGLQFLFEYFSETQRNKGNFPGRFSGRQFSNSRSEMNVSTLELGDSALYLCASSWGSGQKSNYGYTFGSGTRLTVV.

The V call is TRBV7-9, the J call TRBJ1-2, with a possible D match to TRBD1 (5 bases). This CDR3 region has 12 residues. Between the trimmed V and J ends, which lost 5 bases and 7 bases, there was a span of 11 bases. Germline V lookup: CDR1 SEHNR, CDR2 FQNEAQ (reference sequence). Here the CDR3 DNA reads TGTGCCAGCAGCATGACGGGACTTGGCTACACCTTC. Translating it yields CASSMTGLGYTF. Complete variable domain (other parts from reference TRBV7-9 and TRBJ1-2): DTGVSQNPRHKITKRGQNVTFRCDPISEHNRLYWYRQTLGQGPEFLTYFQNEAQLEKSRLLSDRFSAERPKGSFSTLEIQRTEQGDSAMYLCASSMTGLGYTFGSGTRLTVV.

DNA for the CDR3: TGTGCCAGCAGCACCTCGGGGAGCTCCTACAATGAGCAGTTCTTC. Amino acids: CASSTSGSSYNEQFF. This chain uses TRBV9 with TRBJ2-1, with D perhaps matching TRBD2 (5 bases). CDR1 and CDR2 (germline): SGDLS, YYNGEE. The CDR3 extends over 15 amino acids. Trimming pared 4 bases from V and 0 bases from J, leaving 11 bases between.

The chain couples TRBV5-1 to TRBJ1-1, with D uncertain. CDR3 length: 12 residues. With 0 bases removed from V and 8 bases from J, the gap between germline ends came to 8 bases. Germline V gene data show CDR1 as SGHRS and CDR2 as YFSETQ. CDR3 loop: CASSLGLQEAFF. CDR3 sequence (DNA): TGCGCCAGCAGCTTGGGGCTTCAGGAAGCTTTCTTT.